This is a list of T cell receptor beta chains from one sample in a study of cytomegalovirus exposure and HLA in healthy donors. The table came from immunoSEQ multiplex PCR; TCRdb's copy has only in-frame clones and leaves some out. The table has tens of thousands of clones, over 60% seen once. Sequencing was done on a sample of PBMCs. The receptors were sampled from a woman aged 50 to 60 in good health and CMV-seropositive. Each CDR3 is given with its conserved first and last residue. D genes are given only for firm matches. Some rows mark clone size as missing; the rest say once, few, many or name a class of expanded clone.

cdr3_nt cdr3_aa v_call clone_size d_call j_call
TGCGCCAGCAGTGAGGAGTTCATGCGAGAGACCCAGTACTTC CASSEEFMRETQYF TRBV10-2 . . TRBJ2-5
TGTGCCTGGAGTGTAGGGCAGGGGTACGAGCAGTACTTC CAWSVGQGYEQYF TRBV30 . . TRBJ2-7
TGTGCCAGCAGTGGGGCACAGCTCAATCAGCCCCAGCATTTT CASSGAQLNQPQHF TRBV6-1 . . TRBJ1-5
TGTGCCTGGAGTTTCCAGGGCTATGGCTACACCTTC CAWSFQGYGYTF TRBV30 . . TRBJ1-2
TGTGCCAGCAGTCCTTTACTAGCGGGGGGTTATCAAGAGACCCAGTACTTC CASSPLLAGGYQETQYF TRBV4-2 . TRBD2 TRBJ2-5
TGTGCCAGCAGCCCGTCCCCTCGCTCGTGGGGCGCAGACTATGGCTACACCTTC CASSPSPRSWGADYGYTF TRBV5-6 few . TRBJ1-2
TGTGCCAGCAGCGGAGGTCCCCTGGATGAAAAACTGTTTTTT CASSGGPLDEKLFF TRBV5-4 . . TRBJ1-4
TGTGCCTGGGAGGGAGGTTCTGAAGCTTTCTTT CAWEGGSEAFF TRBV30 once . TRBJ1-1
TGTGCCAGCAGCTCCGGGACTGAAGCTTTCTTT CASSSGTEAFF TRBV11-3 . . TRBJ1-1
TGTGCCAGCAGCCAAGATAGGCTGGCGGCCGGGGAGCTGTTTTTT CASSQDRLAAGELFF TRBV4-2 . . TRBJ2-2
TGCGCCAGCCCGTTATTGACCCAGTACTTC CASPLLTQYF TRBV5-1 . . TRBJ2-5
TGTGCCAGCTGGGGAGGGATTCAAAATGGCTACACCTTC CASWGGIQNGYTF TRBV19 once . TRBJ1-2
TGTGCCAGCAGTTTATCAGCAGGGCTTGTCGAGCAGTACTTC CASSLSAGLVEQYF TRBV27 once . TRBJ2-7